The rows below give T cell receptor beta chains drawn from one sample of a study of blood T cell repertoires in COVID-19. The table came from immunoSEQ multiplex PCR; TCRdb's copy has only in-frame clones and leaves some out. The sample lists roughly 400,000 clones, 88% seen once, with roughly 2% in the top ten. Sequenced: PBMCs or T cells enriched from blood (not recorded which). These receptors all come from a woman aged 40-49 years with acute COVID-19. Each CDR3 is given with its conserved first and last residue. Fields, in order: J gene, CDR3 length, D gene, clone size, V gene, CDR3 protein, CDR3 DNA. The D gene is left open where the match is weak. Part of the rows lack a size; the others show once, few, many or a class for expanded clones.

TRBJ1-4 | 14 | TRBD1 | . | TRBV2 | CASSDGTDNEKLFF | TGTGCCAGCAGTGACGGGACAGATAATGAAAAACTGTTTTTT
TRBJ1-4 | 15 | . | . | TRBV5-8 | CASSLGDWDNEKLFF | TGTGCCAGCAGCTTGGGGGACTGGGATAATGAAAAACTGTTTTTT
TRBJ1-5 | 15 | . | once | TRBV21-1 | CASSKALRGAQPQHF | TGTGCCAGCAGCAAAGCATTACGGGGGGCCCAGCCCCAGCATTTT
TRBJ2-5 | 14 | . | . | TRBV5-1 | CASSLVRDQETQYF | TGCGCCAGCAGCTTGGTACGGGATCAAGAGACCCAGTACTTC
TRBJ2-1 | 17 | TRBD2 | . | TRBV6-2/TRBV6-3 | CASSYGIGRSHVDEQFF | TGTGCCAGCAGTTACGGCATCGGGAGGTCCCATGTGGATGAGCAGTTCTTC
TRBJ2-1 | 17 | . | . | TRBV6-4 | CASSVEGSSPSYNEQFF | TGTGCCAGCAGTGTGGAGGGAAGTAGCCCGTCCTACAATGAGCAGTTCTTC
TRBJ2-7 | 14 | TRBD1 | . | TRBV6-5 | CASSYGTGTYEQYF | TGTGCCAGCAGTTACGGGACAGGGACATACGAGCAGTACTTC
TRBJ2-1 | 14 | TRBD2 | . | TRBV19 | CASSIEGGKGEQFF | TGTGCCAGTAGTATAGAGGGAGGGAAGGGTGAGCAGTTCTTC
TRBJ2-3 | 17 | TRBD2 | . | TRBV5-8 | CASSLGTSGGSTDTQYF | TGTGCCAGCAGCTTGGGGACTAGCGGGGGTAGCACAGATACGCAGTATTTT
TRBJ2-7 | 14 | . | . | TRBV30 | CAWSVGGISYEQYF | TGTGCCTGGAGTGTAGGAGGGATCTCCTACGAGCAGTACTTC